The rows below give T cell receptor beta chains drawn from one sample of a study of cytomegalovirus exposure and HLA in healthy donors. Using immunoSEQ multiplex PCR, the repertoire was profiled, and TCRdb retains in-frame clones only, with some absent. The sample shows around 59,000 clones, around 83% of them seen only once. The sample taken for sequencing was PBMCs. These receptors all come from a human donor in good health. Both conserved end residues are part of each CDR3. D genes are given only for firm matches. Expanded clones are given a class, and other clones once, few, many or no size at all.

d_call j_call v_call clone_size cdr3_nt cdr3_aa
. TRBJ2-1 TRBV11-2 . TGTGCCAGCAGCTTAGATGTGGGGACTTCATACAATGAGCAGTTCTTC CASSLDVGTSYNEQFF
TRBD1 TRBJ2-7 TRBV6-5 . TGTGCCAGCAGTCGACCGGGACAGGGGACCGAGCAGTACTTC CASSRPGQGTEQYF
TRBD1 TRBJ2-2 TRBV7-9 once TGTGCCAGCAGCTTACTGGACAGGGGAGAGGACACCGGGGAGCTGTTTTTT CASSLLDRGEDTGELFF
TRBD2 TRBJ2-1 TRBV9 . TGTGCCACCCCCCCGACTAGCGCATACAATGAGCAGTTCTTC CATPPTSAYNEQFF
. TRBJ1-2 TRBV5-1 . TGCGCCAGCAGCTTGGGAGGTGAGAGGGGCTACACCTTC CASSLGGERGYTF
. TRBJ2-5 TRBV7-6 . TGTGCCAGCAGCTTAGACGCCGTCGACACAGAGACCCAGTACTTC CASSLDAVDTETQYF
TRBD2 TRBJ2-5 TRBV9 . TGTGCCAGCAGCGTAGGTGGAGCGGGGGGGCCGAGGACTGAGACCCAGTACTTC CASSVGGAGGPRTETQYF
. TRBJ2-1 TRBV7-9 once TGTGCCAGCAGCCCCCGGTATGAGCGGGATGAGCAGTTCTTC CASSPRYERDEQFF
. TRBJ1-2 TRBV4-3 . TGCGCCAGCAGCCAAGATGGTGCCAACGGGTTCTATGGCTACACCTTC CASSQDGANGFYGYTF
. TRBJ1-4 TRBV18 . TGTGCCAGCTCACCATTCTTCCAGGAAAATGAAAAACTGTTTTTT CASSPFFQENEKLFF